The entry below gives a single T cell receptor (beta chain) sequence along with its context. Its specificity is unknown. The data were taken from a study of OX40 agonist ivuxolimab in advanced cancers. Across the whole study: The dose-escalation group included hepatocellular carcinoma, melanoma, renal cell carcinoma and head and neck cancer.

TCRdb's copy holds only in-frame clones and misses some; the assay was immunoSEQ multiplex PCR. The table includes fewer than 85,000 clones, approximately 93% detected once. Trimming stripped 3 bases from V and 8 bases from J, with 10 bases between. The CDR3 is 12 residues long. Germline V gene sequence: CDR1 WNHNN, CDR2 SYGVQD (reference sequence). Broader study findings: With doses of 0.1-3.0 mg/kg, partial responders showed among the lowest clonal expansion.

The V and J genes are TRBV10-1 and TRBJ1-2; D gene ambiguous. The receptor was derived from an adult with an advanced solid tumor such as melanoma, head and neck, liver or kidney cancer. Sequencing used CD4+ or CD8+ T cells sorted from blood, obtained in a trial of the OX40 agonist ivuxolimab. CDR3 in DNA: TGCGCCAGCAGTGAAGCGGAGACCGGCTACACCTTC. As protein: CASSEAETGYTF.